Reported below is one T cell receptor beta chain. The antigen remains unidentified. This sample is part of a study of cytomegalovirus exposure and HLA in healthy donors. Study-wide results and caveats: In vitro, a few CMV-associated chains proved specific for CMV antigens.

V was pared by 3 bases and J by 0 bases, with 3 bases of the junction left unmatched. The CDR3 consists of 17 residues. Germline CDR1 reads LNHDA; CDR2 reads SQIVND (reference sequence). Only in-frame clones appear in the TCRdb table, and some are missing; sequencing was by immunoSEQ multiplex PCR. The top ten hold 2.5% to 3.5% of the sample, which has some 160,000 clones, approximately 90% seen once. This TCR was sampled from a man aged 18 to 30 in good health and CMV-seronegative. The rearrangement joins TRBV19 to TRBJ2-6; 9 bases map to TRBD1. Input material: PBMCs. In DNA form, the CDR3 reads TGTGCCAGTAGTATTGGGACAGGGCCCTCTGGGGCCAACGTCCTGACTTTC. It encodes CASSIGTGPSGANVLTF.